This TCR beta chain is from a study of T cells after yellow fever vaccination. Study summary: Fractions of low cell number were prepared using SMART-Seq v4 Ultra Low Input.

This clonotype was counted many times. Its target is not known. As TCR cDNA was made by 5'RACE template switching, a universal primer site and UMIs were added. MiXCR, run by TCRdb on the 5' RACE reads, gives a single entry per CDR3 protein. The sample holds some 600,000 distinct CDR3 sequences; roughly a sixth are singletons and the top ten take 15% to 20%. Study-wide findings and caveats: Secondary responses were weaker yet peaked faster, day 5 versus 15.

This CDR3 has 14 amino acids. In germline, CDR1 is SGHVS, CDR2 FQNEAQ. The V end lost 7 bases, the J end lost 3 bases, and 12 bases lay between the germline ends. The V call is TRBV7-8, the J call TRBJ1-4; maybe TRBD1 (6 bases). The material sequenced was PBMCs, taken about 5 days after the first yellow fever vaccination. This sequence was found in a man aged 18-30 years who received the YFV17D yellow fever vaccine. DNA of the CDR3: TGTGCCAGCACCCGGGACACCTCTAATGAAAAACTGTTTTTT. Translated: CASTRDTSNEKLFF.